Each of the 6 T cell receptor beta chains below was sequenced from the same sample in a study of blood T cell repertoires in COVID-19. Data came from immunoSEQ multiplex PCR; TCRdb stores just in-frame clones and leaves some out. The sample yields about 130,000 clones, around four fifths seen once. The sequenced sample was PBMCs or T cells enriched from blood (not recorded which). The receptors come from a man in his forties with acute COVID-19.

This clone was observed a few times. The chain uses TRBV7-9 and TRBJ1-4; 7 positions agree with TRBD1. Germline CDR1 SEHNR, CDR2 FQNEAQ (reference sequence). The CDR3 loop spans 16 amino acids. The trim removed 4 bases at V and 4 bases at J, leaving 9 bases unmatched. Here the CDR3 reads CASSSDHRGLNEKLFF. The CDR3 nucleotides are TGTGCCAGCAGCTCGGACCACAGGGGCCTTAATGAAAAACTGTTTTTT.

The V gene is TRBV10-3, the J gene TRBJ1-1, with unresolved D. V gave up 4 bases and J gave up 0 bases, with 15 bases separating them. In germline, CDR1 is ENHRY, CDR2 SYGVKD. The CDR3 length is 16 residues. Written as DNA, the CDR3 is TGTGCCATCAGTGGCGCCAGGTATTCCATGAACACTGAAGCTTTCTTT. Protein sequence: CAISGARYSMNTEAFF.

This clone has a single count. The rearrangement uses TRBV15 and TRBJ1-3, with D perhaps matching TRBD1 (5 bases). Trimming removed 1 base from V and 1 base from J, with 11 bases in between. Germline V gives CDR1 LNHNV, CDR2 YYDKDF (reference sequence). There are 16 residues in the CDR3. The CDR3 spells CATSRGQGLSGNTIYF. CDR3 sequence (DNA): TGTGCCACCAGCAGAGGGCAGGGTCTTTCTGGAAACACCATATATTTT.

This clone came up once. The genes are TRBV7-2 and TRBJ2-3; D call uncertain. The germline V gene has CDR1 SGHTA and CDR2 FQGNSA. V lost 2 bases and J lost 6, with 6 bases in between. This CDR3 is built from 12 residues. The CDR3: CASSLLSDTQYF. Written as DNA, the CDR3 is TGTGCCAGCAGCTTACTGTCGGATACGCAGTATTTT.

This CDR3 is CASSLGRERIYEQYF. In DNA form, the CDR3 reads TGCGCCAGCAGCTTGGGCAGGGAAAGAATCTACGAGCAGTACTTC. The rearrangement links TRBV5-1 to TRBJ2-7, with a possible D match to TRBD1 (5 bases). CDR1 SGHRS and CDR2 YFSETQ come from the germline V gene. Trimming cost V 0 bases and J 3 bases, with 13 bases left between them. This CDR3 has 15 residues.

The chain combines TRBV5-4 with TRBJ1-1, with D possibly matching TRBD1 (5 bases). CDR3 size: 11 residues. From germline, CDR1 is SGHNT and CDR2 YYREEE (reference sequence). Here the CDR3 DNA reads TGTGATTACTCGACAGACACTGAAGCTTTCTTT. This translates into CDYSTDTEAFF.